These T cell receptor beta chains were read from a single sample in a study of cytomegalovirus exposure and HLA in healthy donors. This table comes from immunoSEQ multiplex PCR, and its TCRdb copy is limited to in-frame clones, with some not included. The sample lists approximately 190,000 clones, 81% occurring once. Sequencing was carried out using PBMCs. Source of these receptors: a man aged 35 to 55 in good health and CMV-seropositive. Each CDR3 is given with its conserved first and last residue. A D gene is named only where the DNA matches it firmly.

len,v_gene,j_gene,d_gene,CDR3aa,CDR3nt
12,TRBV29-1,TRBJ1-3,NA,CSVAGWGNTIYF,TGCAGCGTTGCCGGGTGGGGAAACACCATATATTTT
16,TRBV5-6,TRBJ2-2,TRBD1,CASSLRWDRNTGELFF,TGTGCCAGCAGCTTGCGATGGGACAGGAACACCGGGGAGCTGTTTTTT
16,TRBV25-1,TRBJ2-3,TRBD2,CASSERTSGNTDTQYF,TGTGCCAGCAGTGAAAGGACTAGCGGAAACACAGATACGCAGTATTTT
17,TRBV21-1,TRBJ1-2,NA,CASSTPRGRRTNYGYTF,TGTGCCAGCAGCACCCCGCGGGGACGGCGAACTAACTATGGCTACACCTTC
18,TRBV4-3,TRBJ2-7,TRBD1,CASSQGLGTGFTTYEQYF,TGCGCCAGCAGCCAAGGGTTGGGGACAGGGTTTACGACCTACGAGCAGTACTTC
14,TRBV18,TRBJ2-5,NA,CASSPLREQETQYF,TGTGCCAGCTCACCCCTCCGGGAACAAGAGACCCAGTACTTC
14,TRBV10-1,TRBJ2-5,NA,CASSGGSLQETQYF,TGCGCCAGCAGTGGGGGCTCCCTCCAAGAGACCCAGTACTTC
16,TRBV10-2,TRBJ2-7,TRBD2,CASTQGTSGGRYEQYF,TGCGCCAGCACCCAAGGGACTAGCGGGGGGAGATACGAGCAGTACTTC
15,TRBV10-3,TRBJ1-2,NA,CAISESTGSGYGYTF,TGTGCCATCAGTGAGAGCACAGGGAGCGGCTATGGCTACACCTTC
17,TRBV5-1,TRBJ1-6,TRBD1,CASSPKKTTGGNSPLHF,TGCGCCAGCAGCCCCAAGAAAACGACAGGGGGGAATTCACCCCTCCACTTT
15,TRBV2,TRBJ1-1,TRBD1,CASSEAPGQGLEAFF,TGTGCCAGCAGTGAAGCCCCAGGACAGGGCCTTGAAGCTTTCTTT
15,TRBV2,TRBJ1-4,NA,CASNKEGATNEKLFF,TGTGCCAGCAACAAAGAGGGAGCAACTAATGAAAAACTGTTTTTT